This T cell receptor (beta chain) was identified in a study of blood T cells in healthy people across ages. A second PCR of roughly 7 to 11 cycles used a sample-barcoded 5' primer and a J-beta primer mix. Each cDNA molecule was tagged by a template-switch adaptor with 12 random nucleotides. Each CDR3 protein gets one entry after TCRdb re-called the 5' RACE reads with MiXCR. This sample has around 1,000,000 distinct CDR3 sequences, with about two fifths found just once. Study results and limitations: Aged donors had fewer naive CD4+ cells and lower diversity than long-lived donors. Diversity of TCR beta correlated strongly with naive T cell percentage.

Caucasian individuals from Russia who were healthy and aged about 6 to 100 acted as donors. This clonotype was seen a few times. The target antigen is unknown. The CDR3 consists of 17 residues. V was clipped by 5 bases and J by 1 base; unmatched bases: 7. The chain is built from TRBV12-3 or TRBV12-4 and TRBJ2-1, with 11 positions matching TRBD2. Sample: blood. This sequence was found in a man between 18 and 35 years old in good health. This CDR3 is CASSDTSGGSSYNEQFF. The CDR3 nucleotides read TGTGCCAGCAGTGATACTAGCGGGGGCTCGTCCTACAATGAGCAGTTCTTC.